This T cell receptor beta chain was recovered during a study of T cell responses to AZD1222 COVID-19 vaccine. Turning to the study itself: Second doses were pooled across both intervals (about 4 or about 12 weeks). Study findings and constraints: The reported proportion of spike-specific TCRs targeting unmutated variant regions was nearly half. There were mostly white British donors and more females than males, and clonal diversity was possibly underestimated. Among AZD1222 vaccinees, only 5 to 7 were seropositive at baseline.

The CDR3 extends over 12 amino acids. To note about this clone: The antigen is unknown.

Assay used: immunoSEQ multiplex PCR; TCRdb lists only in-frame clones, some missing. The sample includes 95,000 to 100,000 clones, around 84% of them seen just once. The V call is TRBV21-1, the J call TRBJ1-1. TRBV21-1 is shown as a pseudogene. The sequencing here drew on peripheral blood, taken on day 0 of AZD1222 vaccination. This TCR was sampled from an adult in good health. In DNA form, the CDR3 reads TGTGCCAGCAGCAAAGAGAGGGGCAAAGCTTTCTTT. Amino acids: CASSKERGKAFF.